This T cell receptor (beta chain) was sequenced in a study of cytomegalovirus exposure and HLA in healthy donors (dated by TCRdb to about 2017). Study-wide context: An earlier analysis of 587 of the donors reported 276 Gb of sequence data and about 120 million unique TCR beta sequences obtained from roughly 170 million T cells. Among about 400 genotyped donors of the cohort, an average of approximately 240,000 unique TCR beta nucleotide sequences was sequenced per donor, of which about 19% were non-productive. Every repertoire in the discovery cohort had been generated on one and the same sequencing platform. In a later analysis, previously published TCR beta repertoires from more than 500 donors were re-analyzed and high-resolution HLA genotyping was added so that TCR occurrence patterns could be studied. In a later genetic analysis, genome-wide SNP genotypes for about 65% of the roughly 670 donors were used, and that subset was treated as a discovery cohort. Besides the first cohort of 500 to 700 subjects, a separate validation cohort made up of roughly 120 different subjects was used. An early release that covered around 590 HLA-typed donors contained approximately 300 gigabases of sequencing data and 80 million or so unique TCR sequences. To decide whether each TCR beta V gene segment behaved as functional or pseudogenic, an earlier analysis of over 500 of the donors relied on high-throughput TCR beta sequencing. The later analysis used no new phenotypic data to find candidate immune exposures, relying instead on TCR beta sequences and their occurrence across donors. The study was designed to test whether signatures of past pathogen exposure could be identified by cataloging public T cell receptors. To predict cytomegalovirus infection status, the study combined high-throughput TCR immunosequencing, statistical association of individual TCRs with disease status, and machine learning. Both class I and class II loci were covered by HLA typing, at four-digit resolution. The number of donors typed differed by locus, with 629-630 for A, B, C, DRB1 and DQB1, approximately 500 for DQA1, over 600 for DPA1, and 472 for DPB1. Roughly five DR-DQ haplotypes were treated as single units for association and clustering because of strong linkage in the cohort. Using immunosequencing, the study profiled T cell repertoires from fewer than 850 subjects and related those repertoires to cytomegalovirus serostatus. The genetic ancestry cluster associated with self-reported Caucasian donors included 81% of the roughly 400 genotyped donors. Alongside the repertoire data, information on donor age, sex, ethnicity and CMV serostatus was compiled.

The research as a whole found: In vitro tests confirmed that a few of the cytomegalovirus-associated TCR beta chains recognize cytomegalovirus antigens. Across donors, most TCR sequences were observed very rarely, whereas some public TCRs were present in many individuals. Correlated functional status among segregating V segments might be attributable to linkage disequilibrium, but an unknown experimental factor could not be ruled out. Cytomegalovirus status was reported to be diagnosed by the classifier with high specificity and sensitivity in both the original and validation cohorts. Roughly uniform sequencing depth across donors was assumed in presence/absence analyses, although this assumption may not hold. The authors suggested that the approach could potentially be extended to other disease states and immunological phenotypes. Because counts were too low, seventeen rarely observed V segments, including chromosome 9 orphons, were left out of the earlier analysis of several hundred of the donors. At a false discovery rate of 0.05, a later analysis linked some 18,000 TCR beta sequences to specific HLA alleles. According to a later genetic analysis, donors in an Asian-associated ancestry cluster had fewer N-insertions in productive TCRs than the approximately 650-donor mean. In a later analysis, most CMV-associated TCR beta chains were found to appear HLA-restricted, with HLA associations seemingly driven largely by CMV exposure. Because HLA typing was unavailable for some donors at each locus, only the typed subset was used in association tests. When HLA alleles, especially DR and DQ, strongly co-occurred, TCR associations were difficult to assign to individual alleles. Immune exposure information for the cohort was limited to CMV serostatus. In a later analysis, several top co-occurrence clusters were reported to appear linked to parvovirus B19, influenza, CMV and Epstein-Barr virus. V-gene and J-gene trimming of TCR beta chains was associated with a missense DCLRE1C variant in a later genetic analysis, and the association was replicated in an independent cohort. The sequencing pipeline was judged likely to have produced a cluster of highly shared sequence variants as a technical artifact. The cohort was sequenced for TCR beta chains only, and without alpha or paired-chain data the features that could be detected were limited. Some IMGT-functional V segments, including TRBV6-2 and TRBV6-3, could not be told apart with the 87-base-pair reads, so those segments were excluded. In the study, about 150 TCR beta chains were listed as associated with cytomegalovirus. An earlier analysis of approximately 530 of the donors showed that most TCR beta V segments appeared in productive rearrangements either about 87% or about 30% of the time, which broadly matched IMGT annotations. In a later analysis, the rate of TCR association differed among HLA loci, with DRB1 alleles having the most associated TCRs and HLA-C alleles having the fewest. A further reported finding was that TCR beta sequences accurately predicted the HLA-A and HLA-B alleles for most subjects in the first cohort. A later analysis found that HLA-associated TCR beta chains were more clonally expanded and had lower generation probabilities than equally common non-associated chains.

As for this clone: Its antigen remains unidentified. Base qualities are not at hand, and no much larger clone is one base apart.

In total, around 600 healthy bone marrow donors made up the cohort. Cohort members were all nominally healthy when sampled, although unrecorded immune exposures were likely present. The donor tested CMV seropositive and was one of the 289 seropositive cohort members. Every donor gave a peripheral blood sample, and the peripheral blood mononuclear cells from that sample were used for TCR beta sequencing. Genomic DNA was extracted from the blood cell samples with the Qiagen DNeasy Blood Extraction Kit. Receptor libraries were prepared by the immunoSEQ multiplex PCR assay. For the multiplex PCR, a mixture combining 60 forward primers for TCR Vbeta segments and 13 reverse primers for TCR Jbeta segments was used. Amplification of the CDR3 region of rearranged TCR beta genes was performed with a multiplex PCR assay on genomic DNA. The amplified TCR beta libraries were sequenced on the Illumina HiSeq System as 87-base-pair reads. Turning to the authors' computational methods: A later analysis tallied around 80 million unique TCR beta chains across the 666 repertoires, and around 10 million of those chains were shared by two or more donors. Raw reads were error-corrected and collapsed into unique sequences with a nearest-neighbor algorithm that merged closely related sequences to remove PCR and sequencing errors. To assign V, D and J gene segments, CDR3 sequences were aligned to IMGT reference sequences. For a sequence to be retained, a match of at least six nucleotides to both a V gene segment and a J gene segment was required. Rearrangements were called productive when the CDR3 lacked stop codons and stayed in frame with V and J; all others were non-productive. Following IMGT convention, CDR3 was defined as the stretch from the second conserved V-encoded cysteine up to the conserved J-encoded phenylalanine. The earlier analysis of around 640 of the donors excluded sequences that lacked an unambiguous match to a single V gene segment. An earlier analysis of under 750 of the donors called V segments functional above 56.7% productive rearrangements and segregating when the between-donor standard deviation exceeded 5%. To diagnose cytomegalovirus status from the catalog of TCR beta chain sequences, a statistical classification framework was built. In a later analysis, V and J genes were assigned by comparing TCR nucleotide sequences against IMGT/GENE-DB human TR gene sequences. The TCRdist pipeline was used in a later analysis to assign CDR3 sequences and most-parsimonious VDJ recombination scenarios. A later analysis defined each TCR beta chain by its CDR3 amino acid sequence plus V-gene family, and excluded reads lacking a unique V-gene family. To address suspected cross-contamination and a sequencing artifact, a later analysis removed approximately 600 highly shared, low-generation-probability nucleotide sequences. In a later analysis, a clonal expansion index was calculated for each public chain from normalized within-repertoire ranks of inferred template counts. A later analysis computed generation probabilities with a VDJ recombination model fitted to out-of-frame rearrangements, and checked the results against IGoR. Hypergeometric tests were used in a later analysis to score TCR-TCR, TCR-HLA and TCR-CMV co-occurrence, with a repertoire-size bias correction applied to the TCR pairs. In a later analysis, false discovery rates were estimated by permuting HLA or CMV assignments 20 times. In a later analysis, co-occurring TCRs were grouped with DBSCAN, and TCRdist sequence similarity was added when clustering was performed within HLA-allele-positive subsets. For co-occurrence clustering, repertoires with fewer than 30,000 or more than 120,000 public chains were excluded, along with roughly five repertoires with anomalous nucleotide sharing. TCRdb holds this immuneACCESS table with in-frame rearrangements only. Some clones are missing; in checked studies, unresolved V genes explain under half, and the rest has no known cause. D and trimming come from the DNA, and the V and J calls and clone size come from that table. The sample profile shows some 100,000 clones; 79% of them were found once. Roughly 3.5% of the sample belongs to the ten largest clones.

Including cysteine and phenylalanine, the CDR3 has 14 amino acids. The retained sequence is limited to the CDR3, 42 bases, with the frame set at the first base. A distance of 11 bases separates the germline ends of V and J, which lose 2 bases and 3 bases respectively. CDR1 and CDR2 (MGHRA, YSYEKL) derive from the germline V gene. The sequence links TRBV4-1 to TRBJ2-7; a tentative D match to TRBD2 spans 5 bases. Sequenced sample: PBMCs. This TCR derives from a male donor in good health and CMV-seropositive. CDR3 protein: CASSQPGSYYEQYF. At the DNA level, the sequence is TGCGCCAGCAGCCAACCGGGGTCATACTACGAGCAGTACTTC.